This T cell receptor (beta chain) was recorded in a study of cytomegalovirus exposure and HLA in healthy donors. This CDR3 contains 14 residues. Trimming left V 3 bases short and J 2 bases short, with 8 bases between. The germline CDR1 and CDR2 sequences are LNHDA and SQIVND (reference sequence). Study-level findings and limits: Cytomegalovirus status was reportedly diagnosed by the classifier with high sensitivity and specificity. For TCR beta chains, V- and J-gene trimming was later linked to a missense DCLRE1C variant. In a later analysis, productive TCRs from donors in an Asian-associated ancestry cluster reportedly carried fewer N-insertions than the cohort mean.

PCR involved 60 Vbeta and 13 Jbeta primers. The method was immunoSEQ multiplex PCR; TCRdb's version includes in-frame clones alone and lacks a portion of them. This sample has 150,000 to 200,000 clones, with about 70% found just once. A remark on this clone: Its specificity is not known.

Sequenced input: PBMCs. V gene TRBV19 combines with J gene TRBJ1-5, with D maybe TRBD1 (6 bases). The TCR originated in a woman aged 18-30 years in good health and CMV-seropositive. In DNA form, the CDR3 reads TGTGCCAGTAGTATCCAGGGGCGCAATCAGCCCCAGCATTTT. Its translation: CASSIQGRNQPQHF.